This TCR beta chain was identified during a study of blood T cells in healthy people across ages. A second PCR of 7 to 11 cycles used a sample-barcoded 5' primer and a J-beta primer mix. TCRdb called the 5' RACE reads again in MiXCR, with one record for every CDR3 protein. This table holds fewer than 750,000 distinct CDR3 sequences, around 48% found once. The V gene's germline CDR1 is SNHLY and CDR2 FYNNEI. This CDR3 is built from 14 residues. After removal of 4 bases from V and 1 base from J, the junction contained 3 bases not matched to a gene. This TCR came from a man aged 80 or over in good health. The chain uses TRBV2 and TRBJ2-5; 7 positions match TRBD1. The material sequenced was blood. CDR3 region: CASSGGQSQETQYF. The CDR3 DNA reads as TGTGCCAGCAGTGGGGGACAGAGCCAAGAGACCCAGTACTTC.